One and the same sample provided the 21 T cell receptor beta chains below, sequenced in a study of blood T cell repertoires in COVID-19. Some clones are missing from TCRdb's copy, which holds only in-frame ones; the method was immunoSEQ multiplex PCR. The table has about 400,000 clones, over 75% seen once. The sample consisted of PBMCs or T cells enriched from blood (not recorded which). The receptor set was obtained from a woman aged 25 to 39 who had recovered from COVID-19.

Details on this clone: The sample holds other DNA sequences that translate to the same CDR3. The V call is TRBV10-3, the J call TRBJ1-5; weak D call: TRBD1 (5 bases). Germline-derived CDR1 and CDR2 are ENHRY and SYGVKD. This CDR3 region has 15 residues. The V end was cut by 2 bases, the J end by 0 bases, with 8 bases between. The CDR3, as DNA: TGTGCCATCAGTGAGGGGGCCTATAGCAATCAGCCCCAGCATTTT. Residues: CAISEGAYSNQPQHF.

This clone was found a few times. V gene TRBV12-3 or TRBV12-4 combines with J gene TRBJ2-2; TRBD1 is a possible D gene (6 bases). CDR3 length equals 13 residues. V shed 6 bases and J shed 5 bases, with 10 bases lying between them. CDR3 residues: CASSRTVTGELFF. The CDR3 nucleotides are TGTGCCAGCAGCCGGACAGTAACCGGGGAGCTGTTTTTT.

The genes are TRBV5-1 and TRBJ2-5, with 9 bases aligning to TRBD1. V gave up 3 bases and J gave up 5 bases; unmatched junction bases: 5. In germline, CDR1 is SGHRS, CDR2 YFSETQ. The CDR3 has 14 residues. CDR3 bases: TGCGCCAGCAGCTCCGGGGGACAGGGTGAGACCCAGTACTTC. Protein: CASSSGGQGETQYF. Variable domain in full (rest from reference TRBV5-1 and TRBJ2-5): KAGVTQTPRYLIKTRGQQVTLSCSPISGHRSVSWYQQTPGQGLQFLFEYFSETQRNKGNFPGRFSGRQFSNSRSEMNVSTLELGDSALYLCASSSGGQGETQYFGPGTRLLVL.

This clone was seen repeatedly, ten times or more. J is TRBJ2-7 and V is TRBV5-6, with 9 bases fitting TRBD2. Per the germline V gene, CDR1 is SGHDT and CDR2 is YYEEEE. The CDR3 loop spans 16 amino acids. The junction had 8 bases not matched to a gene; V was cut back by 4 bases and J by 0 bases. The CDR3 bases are TGTGCCAGCAGCGTAAGCGGGAGGCCCCCCTCCTACGAGCAGTACTTC. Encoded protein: CASSVSGRPPSYEQYF.

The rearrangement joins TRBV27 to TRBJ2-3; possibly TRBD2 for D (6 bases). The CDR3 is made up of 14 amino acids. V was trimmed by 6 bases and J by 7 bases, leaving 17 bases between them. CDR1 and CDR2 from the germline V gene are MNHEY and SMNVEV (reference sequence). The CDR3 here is CASSLAEAAHTQYF. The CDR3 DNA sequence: TGTGCCAGCAGCTTAGCGGAAGCCGCCCATACGCAGTATTTT.

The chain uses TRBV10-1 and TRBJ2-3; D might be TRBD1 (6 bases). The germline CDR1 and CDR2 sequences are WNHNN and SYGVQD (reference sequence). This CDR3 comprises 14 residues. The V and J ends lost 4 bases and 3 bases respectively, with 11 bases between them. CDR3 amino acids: CASSVGQQTDTQYF. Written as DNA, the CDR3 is TGCGCCAGCAGTGTGGGACAACAAACAGATACGCAGTATTTT.

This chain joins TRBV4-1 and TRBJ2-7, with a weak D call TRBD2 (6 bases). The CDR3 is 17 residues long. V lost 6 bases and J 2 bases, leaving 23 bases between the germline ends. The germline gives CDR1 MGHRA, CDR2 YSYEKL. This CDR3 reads CASREGSAGHRAYEQYF. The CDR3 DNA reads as TGCGCCAGCAGGGAGGGGTCAGCGGGCCATAGGGCCTACGAGCAGTACTTC.

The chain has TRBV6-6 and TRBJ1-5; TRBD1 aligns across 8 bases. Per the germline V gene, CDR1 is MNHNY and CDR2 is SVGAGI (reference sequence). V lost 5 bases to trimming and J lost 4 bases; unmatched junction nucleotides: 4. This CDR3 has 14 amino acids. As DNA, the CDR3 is TGTGCCAGCAGTAGACAGGGGAGAAATCAGCCCCAGCATTTT. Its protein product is CASSRQGRNQPQHF.

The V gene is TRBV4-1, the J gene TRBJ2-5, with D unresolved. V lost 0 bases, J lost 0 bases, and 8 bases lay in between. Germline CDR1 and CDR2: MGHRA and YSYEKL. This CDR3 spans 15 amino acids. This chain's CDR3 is CASSQDTEYQETQYF. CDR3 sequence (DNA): TGCGCCAGCAGCCAAGATACAGAGTACCAAGAGACCCAGTACTTC.

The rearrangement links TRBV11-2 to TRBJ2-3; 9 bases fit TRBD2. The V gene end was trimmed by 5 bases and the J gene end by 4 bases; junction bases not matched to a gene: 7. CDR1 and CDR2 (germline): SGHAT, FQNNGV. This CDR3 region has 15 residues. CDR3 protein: CASSPPSGDSDTQYF. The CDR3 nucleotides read TGTGCCAGCAGCCCCCCTAGCGGGGATTCAGATACGCAGTATTTT.

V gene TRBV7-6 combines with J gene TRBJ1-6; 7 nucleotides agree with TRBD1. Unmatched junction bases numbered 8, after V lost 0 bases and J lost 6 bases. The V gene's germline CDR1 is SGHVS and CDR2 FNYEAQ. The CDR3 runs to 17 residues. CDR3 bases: TGTGCCAGCAGCTTAGCGCCGGGAGGGGGCCTTAATTCACCCCTCCACTTT. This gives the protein CASSLAPGGGLNSPLHF.

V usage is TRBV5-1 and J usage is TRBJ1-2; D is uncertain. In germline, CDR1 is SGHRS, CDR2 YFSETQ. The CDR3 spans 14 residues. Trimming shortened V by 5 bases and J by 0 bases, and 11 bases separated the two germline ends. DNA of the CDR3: TGCGCCAGCAGGGAAGACGGAGCTAACTATGGCTACACCTTC. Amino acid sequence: CASREDGANYGYTF.

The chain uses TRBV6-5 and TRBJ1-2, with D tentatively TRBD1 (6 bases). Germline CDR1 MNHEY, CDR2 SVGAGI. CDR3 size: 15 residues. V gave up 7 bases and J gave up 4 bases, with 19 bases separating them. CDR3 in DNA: TGTGCCAGCATCCCCTTCGCGGGGGCTGGCTATGGCTACACCTTC. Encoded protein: CASIPFAGAGYGYTF.

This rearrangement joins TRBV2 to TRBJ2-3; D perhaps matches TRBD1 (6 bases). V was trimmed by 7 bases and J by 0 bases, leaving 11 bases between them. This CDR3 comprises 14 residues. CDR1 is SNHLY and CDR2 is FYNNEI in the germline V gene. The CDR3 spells CASTRTASTDTQYF. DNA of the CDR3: TGTGCCAGCACCCGGACAGCTAGCACAGATACGCAGTATTTT.

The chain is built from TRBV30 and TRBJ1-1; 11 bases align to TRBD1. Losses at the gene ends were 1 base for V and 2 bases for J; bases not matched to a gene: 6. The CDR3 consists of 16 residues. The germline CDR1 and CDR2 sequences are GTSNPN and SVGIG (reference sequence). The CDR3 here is CAWSGPDRGRNTEAFF. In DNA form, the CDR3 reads TGTGCCTGGAGTGGTCCGGACAGGGGGCGTAACACTGAAGCTTTCTTT.

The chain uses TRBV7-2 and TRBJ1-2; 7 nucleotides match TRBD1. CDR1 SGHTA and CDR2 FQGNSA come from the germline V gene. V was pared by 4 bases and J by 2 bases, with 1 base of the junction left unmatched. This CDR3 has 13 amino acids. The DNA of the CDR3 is TGTGCCAGCAGCTCGGGACAGAACTATGGCTACACCTTC. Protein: CASSSGQNYGYTF.

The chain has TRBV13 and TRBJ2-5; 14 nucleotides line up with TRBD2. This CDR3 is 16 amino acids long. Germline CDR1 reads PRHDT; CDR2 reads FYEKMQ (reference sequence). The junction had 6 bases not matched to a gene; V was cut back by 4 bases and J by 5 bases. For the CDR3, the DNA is TGTGCCAGCAGCTCCCCGGGACTAGCGGGGGTGGAGACCCAGTACTTC. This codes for CASSSPGLAGVETQYF. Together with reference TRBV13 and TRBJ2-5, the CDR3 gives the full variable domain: AAGVIQSPRHLIKEKRETATLKCYPIPRHDTVYWYQQGPGQDPQFLISFYEKMQSDKGSIPDRFSAQQFSDYHSELNMSSLELGDSALYFCASSSPGLAGVETQYFGPGTRLLVL.

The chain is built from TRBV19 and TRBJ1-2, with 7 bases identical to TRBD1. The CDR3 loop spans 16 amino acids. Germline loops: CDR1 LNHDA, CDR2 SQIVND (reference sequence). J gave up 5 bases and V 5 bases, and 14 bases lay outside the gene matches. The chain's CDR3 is CASSLPTGRGSYGYTF. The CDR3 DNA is TGTGCCAGTAGTCTTCCGACAGGGCGCGGTTCGTATGGCTACACCTTC.

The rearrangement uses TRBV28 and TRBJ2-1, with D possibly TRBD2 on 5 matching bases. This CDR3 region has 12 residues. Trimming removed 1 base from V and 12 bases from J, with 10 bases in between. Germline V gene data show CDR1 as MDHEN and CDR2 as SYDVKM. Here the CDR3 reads CASSLLRVGQFF. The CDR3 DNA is TGTGCCAGCAGTTTATTGAGGGTAGGGCAGTTCTTC.

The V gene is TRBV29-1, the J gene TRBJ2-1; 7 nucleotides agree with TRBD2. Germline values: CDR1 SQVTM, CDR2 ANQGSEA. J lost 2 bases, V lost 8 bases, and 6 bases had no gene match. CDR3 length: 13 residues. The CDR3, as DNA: TGCAGCTCAAGCGGGAATCCCTACAATGAGCAGTTCTTC. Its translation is CSSSGNPYNEQFF.

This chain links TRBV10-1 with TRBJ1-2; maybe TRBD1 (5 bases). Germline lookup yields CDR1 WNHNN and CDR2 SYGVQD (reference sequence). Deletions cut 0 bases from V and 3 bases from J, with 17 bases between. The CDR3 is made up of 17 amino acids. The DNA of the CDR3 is TGCGCCAGCAGTGAGTCGGCATCGCGGGGCCCTCACTATGGCTACACCTTC. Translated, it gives CASSESASRGPHYGYTF.